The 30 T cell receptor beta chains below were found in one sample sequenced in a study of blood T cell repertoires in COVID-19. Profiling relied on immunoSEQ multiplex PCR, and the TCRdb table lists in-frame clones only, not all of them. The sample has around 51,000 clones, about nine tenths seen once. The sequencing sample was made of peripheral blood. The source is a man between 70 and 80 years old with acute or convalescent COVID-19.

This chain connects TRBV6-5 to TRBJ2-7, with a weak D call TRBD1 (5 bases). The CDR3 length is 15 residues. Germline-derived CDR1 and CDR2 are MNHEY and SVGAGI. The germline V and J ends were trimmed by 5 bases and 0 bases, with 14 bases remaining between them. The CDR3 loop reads CASSLSGPSSYEQYF. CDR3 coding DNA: TGTGCCAGCAGTCTATCAGGGCCTAGCTCCTACGAGCAGTACTTC.

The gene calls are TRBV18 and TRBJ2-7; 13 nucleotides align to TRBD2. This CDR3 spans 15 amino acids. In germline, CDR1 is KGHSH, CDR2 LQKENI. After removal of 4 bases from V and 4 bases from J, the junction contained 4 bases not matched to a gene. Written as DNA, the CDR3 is TGTGCCAGCTCACAAGGGACTAGCGGGGAGTACGAGCAGTACTTC. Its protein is CASSQGTSGEYEQYF.

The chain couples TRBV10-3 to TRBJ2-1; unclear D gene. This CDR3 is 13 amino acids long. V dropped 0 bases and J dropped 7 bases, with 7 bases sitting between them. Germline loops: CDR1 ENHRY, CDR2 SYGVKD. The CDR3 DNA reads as TGTGCCATCAGTGAGTCTACAGCAAATGAGCAGTTCTTC. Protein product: CAISESTANEQFF.

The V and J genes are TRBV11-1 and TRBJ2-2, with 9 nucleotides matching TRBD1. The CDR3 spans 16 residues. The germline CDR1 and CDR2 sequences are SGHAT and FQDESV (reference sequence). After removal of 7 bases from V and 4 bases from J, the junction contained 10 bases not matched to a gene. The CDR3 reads CASTPWTGVVTGELFF. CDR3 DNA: TGTGCCAGCACCCCTTGGACAGGGGTTGTCACCGGGGAGCTGTTTTTT. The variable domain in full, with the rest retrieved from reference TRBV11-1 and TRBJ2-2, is EAEVAQSPRYKITEKSQAVAFWCDPISGHATLYWYRQILGQGPELLVQFQDESVVDDSQLPKDRFSAERLKGVDSTLKIQPAELGDSAMYLCASTPWTGVVTGELFFGEGSRLTVL.

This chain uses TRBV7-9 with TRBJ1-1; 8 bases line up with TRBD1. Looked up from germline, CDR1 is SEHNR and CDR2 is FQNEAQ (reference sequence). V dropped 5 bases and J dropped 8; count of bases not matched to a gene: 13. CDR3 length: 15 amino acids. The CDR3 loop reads CASSPGAGPGGEAFF. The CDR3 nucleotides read TGTGCCAGCAGCCCGGGGGCTGGACCAGGGGGCGAAGCTTTCTTT.

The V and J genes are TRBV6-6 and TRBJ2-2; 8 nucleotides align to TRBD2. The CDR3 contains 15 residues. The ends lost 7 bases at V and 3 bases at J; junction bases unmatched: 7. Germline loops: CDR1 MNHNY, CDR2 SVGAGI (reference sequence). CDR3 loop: CASTLGGGYTGELFF. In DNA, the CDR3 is TGTGCCAGCACCCTCGGGGGGGGATACACCGGGGAGCTGTTTTTT.

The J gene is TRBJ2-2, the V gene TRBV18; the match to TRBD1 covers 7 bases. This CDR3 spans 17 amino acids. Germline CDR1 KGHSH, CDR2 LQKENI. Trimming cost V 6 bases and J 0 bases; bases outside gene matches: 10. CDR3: CASSAVQGTSNTGELFF. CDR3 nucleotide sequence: TGTGCCAGCTCTGCAGTACAGGGGACCTCGAACACCGGGGAGCTGTTTTTT.

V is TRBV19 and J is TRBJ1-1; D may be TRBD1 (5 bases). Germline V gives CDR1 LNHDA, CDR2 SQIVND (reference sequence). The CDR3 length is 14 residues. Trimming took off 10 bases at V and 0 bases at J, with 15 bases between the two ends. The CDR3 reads CATTGDSMNTEAFF. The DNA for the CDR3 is TGTGCCACCACCGGAGACAGTATGAACACTGAAGCTTTCTTT.

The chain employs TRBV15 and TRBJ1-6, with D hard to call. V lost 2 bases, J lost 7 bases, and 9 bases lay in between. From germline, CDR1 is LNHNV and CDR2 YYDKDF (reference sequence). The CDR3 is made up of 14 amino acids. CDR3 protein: CATSRLDLNSPLHF. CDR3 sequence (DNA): TGTGCCACCAGCAGATTGGACTTGAATTCACCCCTCCACTTT.

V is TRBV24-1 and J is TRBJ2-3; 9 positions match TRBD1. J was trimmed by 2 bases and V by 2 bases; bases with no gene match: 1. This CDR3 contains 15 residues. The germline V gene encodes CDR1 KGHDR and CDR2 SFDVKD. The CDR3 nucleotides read TGTGCCACCAGTGATTACAGGGGGCCCACAGATACGCAGTATTTT. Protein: CATSDYRGPTDTQYF.

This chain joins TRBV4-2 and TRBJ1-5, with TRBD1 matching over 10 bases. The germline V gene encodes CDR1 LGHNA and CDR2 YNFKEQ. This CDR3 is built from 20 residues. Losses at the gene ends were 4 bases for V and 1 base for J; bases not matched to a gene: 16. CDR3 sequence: CASSLRTGTGDFTSNQPQHF. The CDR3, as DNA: TGTGCCAGCAGCCTACGCACCGGGACAGGGGACTTTACAAGCAATCAGCCCCAGCATTTT.

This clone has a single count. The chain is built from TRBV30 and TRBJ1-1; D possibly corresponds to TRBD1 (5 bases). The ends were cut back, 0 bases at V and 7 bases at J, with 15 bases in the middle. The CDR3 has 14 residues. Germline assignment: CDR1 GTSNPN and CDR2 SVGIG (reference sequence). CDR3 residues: CAWSVRQGNSEAFF. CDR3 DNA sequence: TGTGCCTGGAGTGTACGGCAGGGCAATAGTGAAGCTTTCTTT.

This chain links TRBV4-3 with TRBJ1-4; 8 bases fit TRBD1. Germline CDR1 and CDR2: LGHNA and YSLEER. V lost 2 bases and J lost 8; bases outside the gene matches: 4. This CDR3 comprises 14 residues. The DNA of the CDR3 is TGCGCCAGCAGCCAAAGGACAGGGAAGGAAAAACTGTTTTTT. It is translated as CASSQRTGKEKLFF.

CDR3 bases: TGTGCCAGCAGCTTACGACAGGAGAACACTGAAGCTTTCTTT. This sequence encodes CASSLRQENTEAFF. The rearrangement links TRBV7-9 to TRBJ1-1; the D gene is possibly TRBD1 (6 bases). Trimming left V 2 bases short and J 1 base short, with 8 bases between. CDR3 length equals 14 residues. Germline values: CDR1 SEHNR, CDR2 FQNEAQ (reference sequence).

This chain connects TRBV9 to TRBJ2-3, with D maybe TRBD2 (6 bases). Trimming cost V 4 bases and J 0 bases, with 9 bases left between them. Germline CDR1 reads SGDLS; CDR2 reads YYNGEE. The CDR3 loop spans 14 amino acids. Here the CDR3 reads CASSPSGSTDTQYF. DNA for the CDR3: TGTGCCAGCAGCCCCAGCGGGAGCACAGATACGCAGTATTTT.

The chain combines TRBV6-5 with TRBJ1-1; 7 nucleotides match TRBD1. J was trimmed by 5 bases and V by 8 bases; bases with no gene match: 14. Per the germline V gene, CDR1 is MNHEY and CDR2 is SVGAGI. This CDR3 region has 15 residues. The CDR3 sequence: CASGFDHRGGTEAFF. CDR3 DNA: TGTGCCAGCGGGTTCGATCACAGGGGTGGGACTGAAGCTTTCTTT.

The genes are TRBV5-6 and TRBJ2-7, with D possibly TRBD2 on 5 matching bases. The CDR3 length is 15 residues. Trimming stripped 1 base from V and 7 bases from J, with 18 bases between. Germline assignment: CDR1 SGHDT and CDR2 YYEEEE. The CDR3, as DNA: TGTGCCAGCAGCTTGAGTGGGGTGACCCCGGGGGAGCAGTACTTC. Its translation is CASSLSGVTPGEQYF.

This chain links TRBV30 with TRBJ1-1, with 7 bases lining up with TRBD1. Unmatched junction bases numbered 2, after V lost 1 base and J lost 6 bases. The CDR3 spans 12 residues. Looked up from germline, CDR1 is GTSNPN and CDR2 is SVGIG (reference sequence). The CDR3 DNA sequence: TGTGCCTGGAGTGCCCAGGGGGCTGAAGCTTTCTTT. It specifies CAWSAQGAEAFF.

In nucleotides, the CDR3 is TGCGCCAGCAGCCCCTCGAGCAGGGTAATGTACGAGCAGTACTTC. It is translated as CASSPSSRVMYEQYF. This chain connects TRBV5-1 to TRBJ2-7; a weak D match, TRBD1 (5 bases). With 4 bases removed from V and 4 bases from J, the gap between germline ends came to 18 bases. Germline loops: CDR1 SGHRS, CDR2 YFSETQ. The CDR3 spans 15 residues.

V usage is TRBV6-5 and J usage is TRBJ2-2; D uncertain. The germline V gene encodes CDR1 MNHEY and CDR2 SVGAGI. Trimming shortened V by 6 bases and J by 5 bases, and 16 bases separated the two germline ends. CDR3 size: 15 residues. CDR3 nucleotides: TGTGCCAGCAGACCAGCTGGGCCAGCAACCGGGGAGCTGTTTTTT. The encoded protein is CASRPAGPATGELFF.

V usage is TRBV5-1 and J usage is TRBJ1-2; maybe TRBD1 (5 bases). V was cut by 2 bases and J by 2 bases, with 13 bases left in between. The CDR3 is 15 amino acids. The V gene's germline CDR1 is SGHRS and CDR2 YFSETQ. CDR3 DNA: TGCGCCAGCAGCTTAGGAGGGGATCGGAACTATGGCTACACCTTC. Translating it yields CASSLGGDRNYGYTF.

CDR3 region: CASSQGDYYRAGSYNEQFF. CDR3 DNA sequence: TGCGCCAGCAGCCAAGGGGACTACTACAGAGCTGGTTCCTACAATGAGCAGTTCTTC. The genes are TRBV4-3 and TRBJ2-1, with 7 bases fitting TRBD2. Germline V CDR1 and CDR2: LGHNA, YSLEER. With 1 base clipped from V and 1 base from J, the junction kept 13 bases outside the gene matches. This CDR3 is built from 19 residues.

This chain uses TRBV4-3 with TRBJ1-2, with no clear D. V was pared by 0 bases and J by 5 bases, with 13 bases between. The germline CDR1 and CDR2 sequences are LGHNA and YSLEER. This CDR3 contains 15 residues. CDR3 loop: CASSQDMLPIYGYTF. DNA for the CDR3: TGCGCCAGCAGCCAAGATATGCTACCCATATATGGCTACACCTTC.

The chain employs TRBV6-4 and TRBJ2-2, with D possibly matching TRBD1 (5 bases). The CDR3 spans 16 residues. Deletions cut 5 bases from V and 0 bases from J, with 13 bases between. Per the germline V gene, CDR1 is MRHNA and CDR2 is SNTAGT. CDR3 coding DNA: TGTGCCAGCAGTTCTTCAGGGCCCCCGAACACCGGGGAGCTGTTTTTT. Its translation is CASSSSGPPNTGELFF.

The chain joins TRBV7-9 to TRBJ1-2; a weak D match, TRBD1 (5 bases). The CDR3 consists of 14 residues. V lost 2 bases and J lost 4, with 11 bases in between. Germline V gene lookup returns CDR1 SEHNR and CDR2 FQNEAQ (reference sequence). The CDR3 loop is CASSLSDRLYGYTF. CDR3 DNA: TGTGCCAGCAGCTTAAGTGACAGACTCTATGGCTACACCTTC.

The CDR3 reads CASSPTGGQGGGNTIYF. The CDR3 DNA sequence: TGTGCCAGCAGCCCGACCGGGGGACAGGGAGGTGGAAACACCATATATTTT. V and J are TRBV5-4 and TRBJ1-3, with 9 nucleotides matching TRBD1. The CDR3 sequence is 17 residues long. V lost 4 bases, J lost 3 bases, and 11 bases stayed unmatched. Per the germline V gene, CDR1 is SGHNT and CDR2 is YYREEE (reference sequence).

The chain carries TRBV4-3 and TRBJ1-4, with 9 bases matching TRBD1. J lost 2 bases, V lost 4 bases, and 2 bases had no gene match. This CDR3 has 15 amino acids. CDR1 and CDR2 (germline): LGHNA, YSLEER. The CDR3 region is CASSLGTGTNEKLFF. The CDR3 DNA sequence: TGCGCCAGCAGCCTCGGGACAGGGACTAATGAAAAACTGTTTTTT.

For the CDR3, the DNA is TGTGCCAGCAGTCCACCTCCAGGGTACGAGCAGTACTTC. Its translation is CASSPPPGYEQYF. The genes are TRBV12-3 or TRBV12-4 and TRBJ2-7, with TRBD1 as a possible D gene (5 bases). V lost 5 bases and J lost 4, with 12 bases in between. The CDR3 is made up of 13 amino acids.

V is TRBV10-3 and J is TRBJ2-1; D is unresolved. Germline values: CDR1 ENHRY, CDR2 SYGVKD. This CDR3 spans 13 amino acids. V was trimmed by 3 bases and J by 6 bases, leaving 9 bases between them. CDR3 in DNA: TGTGCCATCAGTGATCCCAGGTTCAATGAGCAGTTCTTC. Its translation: CAISDPRFNEQFF.

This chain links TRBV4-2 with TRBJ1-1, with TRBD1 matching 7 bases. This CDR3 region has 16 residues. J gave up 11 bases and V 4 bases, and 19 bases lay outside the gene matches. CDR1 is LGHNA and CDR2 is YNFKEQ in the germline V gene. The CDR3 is CASSLTLHSRDREAFF. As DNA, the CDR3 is TGTGCCAGCAGCCTTACATTACATTCCCGGGACAGAGAGGCTTTCTTT.